This is a list of T cell receptor beta chains from one sample in a study of cytomegalovirus exposure and HLA in healthy donors. The assay was immunoSEQ multiplex PCR, and TCRdb's table has in-frame clones only and misses some. The table records just under 250,000 clones, around 76% of them present only once. Source material: PBMCs. The receptors here all came from a woman in her thirties or forties in good health and CMV-seropositive. Both conserved end residues are part of each CDR3. Fields, in order: D gene, clone size, V gene, J gene, CDR3 protein, CDR3 DNA. D genes are given only for firm matches. A row's size may be missing; if present it is once, few, many or a size class.

TRBD2,.,TRBV9,TRBJ2-2,CASSVGGGAPGELFF,TGTGCCAGCAGCGTAGGCGGGGGGGCTCCCGGGGAGCTGTTTTTT
TRBD2,.,TRBV7-2,TRBJ2-7,CASSSTSGDVRQYF,TGTGCCAGCAGCTCGACTAGCGGGGATGTAAGGCAGTACTTC
.,.,TRBV7-9,TRBJ1-2,CASSFPVTNYGYTF,TGTGCCAGCAGCTTCCCTGTTACTAACTATGGCTACACCTTC
.,.,TRBV27,TRBJ2-7,CASRMSGANERYF,TGTGCCAGCAGGATGTCAGGGGCTAACGAGCGGTACTTC
TRBD2,.,TRBV30,TRBJ2-2,CAWSRSGSGTGELFF,TGTGCCTGGAGTCGTAGCGGGAGCGGTACCGGGGAGCTGTTTTTT
TRBD1,.,TRBV9,TRBJ1-2,CASSPAGQVYGYTF,TGTGCCAGCAGCCCCGCGGGACAGGTTTATGGCTACACCTTC
.,.,TRBV7-9,TRBJ1-1,CSSSLGQGQDTEAFF,TGTTCCAGCAGCTTAGGGCAGGGCCAGGACACTGAAGCTTTCTTT
.,.,TRBV25-1,TRBJ2-7,CASSGITEGRYEQYF,TGTGCCAGCAGTGGTATAACAGAAGGAAGATACGAGCAGTACTTC
.,.,TRBV7-2,TRBJ1-4,CASSFTYGNEKLFF,TGTGCCAGCAGCTTTACCTACGGGAATGAAAAACTGTTTTTT
TRBD1,.,TRBV7-9,TRBJ2-7,CASSYRDRGPEQYF,TGTGCCAGCAGCTACCGGGACAGGGGGCCTGAGCAGTACTTC
.,.,TRBV5-4,TRBJ1-3,CASSLDNLPGNTIYF,TGTGCCAGCAGTTTGGATAATCTCCCTGGAAACACCATATATTTT
.,.,TRBV5-4,TRBJ1-1,CASSLDGGARRTEAFF,TGTGCCAGCAGCTTGGATGGGGGGGCGAGAAGAACTGAAGCTTTCTTT
TRBD1,.,TRBV9,TRBJ2-7,CASSPGTGSLEQYF,TGTGCCAGCAGCCCCGGGACAGGGTCCTTGGAGCAGTACTTC
.,.,TRBV30,TRBJ1-5,CAWSVGLSQPQHF,TGTGCCTGGAGTGTCGGTCTTAGTCAGCCCCAGCATTTT
.,.,TRBV6-1,TRBJ2-7,CASSRLSSYEQYF,TGTGCCAGCAGTCGACTGAGCTCCTACGAGCAGTACTTC
TRBD1,.,TRBV7-9,TRBJ1-2,CASNFGGGRGPGGYTF,TGTGCCAGCAATTTCGGGGGGGGGAGGGGGCCCGGTGGCTACACCTTC
.,.,TRBV9,TRBJ2-1,CASSADIPSYNEQFF,TGTGCCAGCAGCGCGGACATCCCTTCCTACAATGAGCAGTTCTTC
.,.,TRBV9,TRBJ2-1,CASSVSFLADGYNEQFF,TGTGCCAGCAGCGTATCCTTCTTAGCGGACGGTTACAATGAGCAGTTCTTC
TRBD1,once,TRBV7-2,TRBJ2-7,CASSLVALTGSSYEQYF,TGTGCCAGCAGCTTAGTAGCCTTGACAGGGTCCTCCTACGAGCAGTACTTC
TRBD1,few,TRBV11-1,TRBJ2-7,CASSSATGQIPYEQYF,TGTGCCAGCAGTAGTGCGACAGGGCAGATTCCCTACGAGCAGTACTTC
TRBD1,.,TRBV9,TRBJ2-1,CASSGPSRTGNEQFF,TGTGCCAGCAGCGGCCCTAGTCGGACAGGGAATGAGCAGTTCTTC
.,few,TRBV27,TRBJ2-2,CASSFSGASNTGELFF,TGTGCCAGCAGTTTCTCAGGGGCTAGTAACACCGGGGAGCTGTTTTTT
.,.,TRBV10-1,TRBJ2-7,CASSDAGTQPYEQYF,TGCGCCAGCTCTGACGCAGGGACTCAACCTTACGAGCAGTACTTC
TRBD1,once,TRBV4-1,TRBJ2-5,CASSHPDRGMQETQYF,TGCGCCAGCAGCCATCCGGACAGGGGGATGCAAGAGACCCAGTACTTC
TRBD1,once,TRBV5-1,TRBJ1-1,CASSLEGQGFMNTEAFF,TGCGCCAGCAGCTTGGAGGGACAGGGCTTCATGAACACTGAAGCTTTCTTT
.,.,TRBV30,TRBJ1-1,CAWSNYMNTEAFF,TGTGCCTGGAGTAATTATATGAACACTGAAGCTTTCTTT
TRBD1,.,TRBV19,TRBJ2-1,CASHDRDRKSGQFF,TGTGCCAGTCACGACCGGGACAGGAAAAGTGGGCAGTTCTTC
.,.,TRBV6-5,TRBJ1-2,CACAGLDYGYTF,TGTGCCTGCGCCGGACTGGACTATGGCTACACCTTC
TRBD1,few,TRBV4-3,TRBJ1-1,CASSQDLHRGRTEAFF,TGCGCCAGCAGCCAAGATTTGCACAGGGGGCGAACTGAAGCTTTCTTT
TRBD2,.,TRBV7-8,TRBJ2-7,CASSNGLSGGTYEQYF,TGTGCCAGCAGCAATGGACTAAGCGGGGGCACCTACGAGCAGTACTTC
.,.,TRBV5-1,TRBJ1-4,CASSLGGEATNEKLFF,TGCGCCAGCAGCTTGGGAGGCGAGGCAACTAATGAAAAACTGTTTTTT
.,few,TRBV5-6,TRBJ2-5,CASSNRVGKETQYF,TGTGCCAGCAGCAACAGGGTAGGAAAAGAGACCCAGTACTTC
.,.,TRBV25-1,TRBJ1-4,CASSPVGVEEKLFF,TGTGCCAGCAGCCCTGTAGGGGTCGAGGAAAAACTGTTTTTT
.,.,TRBV7-2,TRBJ2-7,CASSLVVSGYEQYF,TGTGCCAGCAGCTTAGTCGTTAGCGGCTACGAGCAGTACTTC
TRBD2,.,TRBV9,TRBJ2-1,CASSTSGGSYNEQFF,TGTGCCAGCTCTACGAGCGGGGGCTCCTACAATGAGCAGTTCTTC
.,.,TRBV18,TRBJ1-5,CASSPKSDNQPQHF,TGTGCCAGCTCACCGAAGAGCGATAATCAGCCCCAGCATTTT
.,.,TRBV7-9,TRBJ2-2,CASSSNRDNTGELFF,TGTGCCAGCAGCAGTAACAGGGATAATACCGGGGAGCTGTTTTTT
TRBD2,.,TRBV5-1,TRBJ2-1,CASSLLSSGTSGSNEQFF,TGCGCCAGCAGCCTACTATCCTCCGGGACTAGCGGGAGCAATGAGCAGTTCTTC
.,.,TRBV6-8,TRBJ2-3,CASSYSTRRGSTDTQYF,TGTGCCAGCAGTTACTCAACCCGTCGGGGGTCGACAGATACGCAGTATTTT
TRBD2,.,TRBV9,TRBJ2-3,CASSFGLAGGTSTDTQYF,TGTGCCAGCAGCTTTGGACTAGCGGGTGGGACTTCCACAGATACGCAGTATTTT
TRBD1,.,TRBV6-1,TRBJ1-2,CASSGYRLGQGEGYGYTF,TGTGCCAGCAGTGGCTATAGACTGGGACAGGGCGAAGGATATGGCTACACCTTC
TRBD2,.,TRBV30,TRBJ2-5,CAWSVQAGVETQYF,TGTGCCTGGAGTGTACAAGCGGGAGTTGAGACCCAGTACTTC
.,.,TRBV6-1,TRBJ2-2,CASSEGPSTGELFF,TGTGCCAGCAGTGAAGGCCCCAGCACCGGGGAGCTGTTTTTT
.,few,TRBV19,TRBJ1-5,CASWTKGSQPQHF,TGTGCCAGTTGGACTAAAGGGAGTCAGCCCCAGCATTTT
TRBD1,.,TRBV10-3,TRBJ1-1,CAISTTGTEAFF,TGTGCCATCAGTACGACAGGGACTGAAGCTTTCTTT
TRBD2,few,TRBV19,TRBJ2-1,CASSALAGGYNEQFF,TGTGCCAGTAGTGCCCTAGCGGGAGGTTATAATGAGCAGTTCTTC
.,.,TRBV5-3,TRBJ2-3,CARSLPLLIPRGTDTQYF,TGTGCCAGAAGCTTGCCTCTTTTGATCCCTCGGGGCACAGATACGCAGTATTTT
TRBD1,.,TRBV6-4,TRBJ2-2,CASGGQGELRELFF,TGTGCCAGCGGGGGACAGGGGGAGCTACGGGAGCTGTTTTTT
.,.,TRBV11-2,TRBJ2-5,CASSPSQRTQETQYF,TGTGCCAGCAGCCCCTCTCAGCGCACGCAGGAGACCCAGTACTTC
TRBD1,.,TRBV28,TRBJ1-4,CASSPGTGGNEKLFF,TGTGCCAGCAGTCCGGGGACAGGGGGAAATGAAAAACTGTTTTTT
.,once,TRBV11-2,TRBJ2-5,CASSPKETQYF,TGTGCCAGCAGCCCTAAAGAGACCCAGTACTTC
.,.,TRBV4-1,TRBJ2-3,CASSQVLKIGDTSPTDTQYF,TGCGCCAGCAGCCAAGTCCTCAAGATTGGGGACACCAGCCCCACAGATACGCAGTATTTT
.,few,TRBV19,TRBJ1-5,CASSISGQGRNQPQHF,TGTGCCAGTAGTATATCGGGTCAGGGGCGCAATCAGCCCCAGCATTTT
TRBD1,.,TRBV11-3,TRBJ2-7,CASSRGTGDWNEQYF,TGTGCCAGCAGCCGGGGGACAGGGGATTGGAACGAGCAGTACTTC
TRBD1,.,TRBV27,TRBJ1-2,CASSLGTANYGYTF,TGTGCCAGCAGTTTAGGGACAGCTAACTATGGCTACACCTTC
.,.,TRBV10-3,TRBJ2-1,CAITGVVGYNEQFF,TGTGCCATCACAGGCGTAGTTGGCTACAATGAGCAGTTCTTC
TRBD1,.,TRBV18,TRBJ1-3,CASSTTGNSGNTIYF,TGTGCCAGCTCCACGACAGGGAACTCTGGAAACACCATATATTTT
.,few,TRBV7-2,TRBJ1-2,CASKMGGGALGYTF,TGTGCCAGCAAAATGGGTGGGGGGGCACTGGGCTACACCTTC